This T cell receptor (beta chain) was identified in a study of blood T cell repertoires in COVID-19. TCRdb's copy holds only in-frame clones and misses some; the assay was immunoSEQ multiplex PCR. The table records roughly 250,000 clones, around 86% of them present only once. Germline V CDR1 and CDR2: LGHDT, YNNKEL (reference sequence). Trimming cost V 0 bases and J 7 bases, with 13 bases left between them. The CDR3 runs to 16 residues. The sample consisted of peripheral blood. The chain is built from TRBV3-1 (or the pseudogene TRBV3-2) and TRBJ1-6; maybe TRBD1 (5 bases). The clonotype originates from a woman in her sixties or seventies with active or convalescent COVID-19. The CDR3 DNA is TGTGCCAGCAGCCAAGATATGGCAGGGTGGAATTCACCCCTCCACTTT. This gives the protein CASSQDMAGWNSPLHF.